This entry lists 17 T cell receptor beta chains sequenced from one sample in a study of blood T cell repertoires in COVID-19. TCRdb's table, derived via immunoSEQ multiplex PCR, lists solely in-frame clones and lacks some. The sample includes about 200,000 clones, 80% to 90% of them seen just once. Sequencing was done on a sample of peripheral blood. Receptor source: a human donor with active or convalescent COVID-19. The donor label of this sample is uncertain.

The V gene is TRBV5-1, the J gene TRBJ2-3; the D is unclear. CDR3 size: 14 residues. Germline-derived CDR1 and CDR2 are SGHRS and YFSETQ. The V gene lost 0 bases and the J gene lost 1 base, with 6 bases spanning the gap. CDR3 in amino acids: CASSLVLGTDTQYF. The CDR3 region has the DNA TGCGCCAGCAGCTTGGTACTCGGCACAGATACGCAGTATTTT.

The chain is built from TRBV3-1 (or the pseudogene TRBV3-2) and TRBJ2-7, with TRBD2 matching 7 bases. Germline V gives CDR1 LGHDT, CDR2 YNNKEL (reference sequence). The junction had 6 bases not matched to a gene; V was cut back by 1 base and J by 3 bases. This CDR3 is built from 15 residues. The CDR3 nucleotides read TGTGCCAGCAGCCAAGTTCCCGCTAGCGGCTACGAGCAGTACTTC. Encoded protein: CASSQVPASGYEQYF.

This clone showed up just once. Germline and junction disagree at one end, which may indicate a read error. CDR3 nucleotide sequence: TGTGCTAGCAGCCCGGGGGCGGGAGGGCCGCTGGCAGATACGCAGTATTTT. It encodes CASSPGAGGPLADTQYF. The rearrangement joins TRBV7-7 to TRBJ2-3, with TRBD2 matching over 9 bases. The CDR3 sequence is 17 residues long. The germline V gene has CDR1 SSHAT and CDR2 FNYEAQ (reference sequence).

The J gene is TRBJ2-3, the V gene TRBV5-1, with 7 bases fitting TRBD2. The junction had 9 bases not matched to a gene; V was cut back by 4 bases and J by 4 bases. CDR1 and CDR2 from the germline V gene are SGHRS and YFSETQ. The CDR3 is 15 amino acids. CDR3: CASSLTRAGADTQYF. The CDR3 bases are TGCGCCAGCAGCCTGACCCGTGCGGGGGCAGATACGCAGTATTTT.

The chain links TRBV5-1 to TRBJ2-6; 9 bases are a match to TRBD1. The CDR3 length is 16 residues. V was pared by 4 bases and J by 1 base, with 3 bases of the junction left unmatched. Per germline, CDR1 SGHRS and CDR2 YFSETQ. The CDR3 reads CASSTGGTSGANVLTF. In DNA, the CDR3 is TGCGCCAGCAGCACAGGGGGCACTTCTGGGGCCAACGTCCTGACTTTC.

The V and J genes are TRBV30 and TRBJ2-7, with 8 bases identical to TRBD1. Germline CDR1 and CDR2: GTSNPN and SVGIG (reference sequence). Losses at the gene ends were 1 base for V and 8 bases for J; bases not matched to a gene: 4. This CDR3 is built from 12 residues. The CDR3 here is CAWSGTGHKQYF. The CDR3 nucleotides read TGTGCCTGGAGTGGGACAGGGCATAAGCAGTACTTC. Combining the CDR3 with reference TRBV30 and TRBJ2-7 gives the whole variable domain SQTIHQWPATLVQPVGSPLSLECTVEGTSNPNLYWYRQAAGRGLQLLFYSVGIGQISSEVPQNLSASRPQDRQFILSSKKLLLSDSGFYLCAWSGTGHKQYFGPGTRLTVT.

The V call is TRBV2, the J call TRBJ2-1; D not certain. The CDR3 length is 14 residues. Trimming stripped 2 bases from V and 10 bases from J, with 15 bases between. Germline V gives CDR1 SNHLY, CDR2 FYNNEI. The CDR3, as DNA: TGTGCCAGCAGTGAAAGGTTGGTAGCCCGGGAGCAGTTCTTC. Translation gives CASSERLVAREQFF.

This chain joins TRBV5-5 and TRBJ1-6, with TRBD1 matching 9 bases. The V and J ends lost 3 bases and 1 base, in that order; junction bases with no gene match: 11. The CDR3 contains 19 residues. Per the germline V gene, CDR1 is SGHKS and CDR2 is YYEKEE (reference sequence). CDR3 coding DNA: TGTGCCAGCAGCTGGGAGGGACAGGGCCTCGGGTCCTATAATTCACCCCTCCACTTT. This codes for CASSWEGQGLGSYNSPLHF.

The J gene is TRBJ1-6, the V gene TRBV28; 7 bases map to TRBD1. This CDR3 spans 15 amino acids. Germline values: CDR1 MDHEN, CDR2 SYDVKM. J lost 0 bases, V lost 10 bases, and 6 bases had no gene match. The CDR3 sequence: CATRDRSSYNSPLHF. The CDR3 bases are TGTGCCACCAGGGACAGAAGCTCCTATAATTCACCCCTCCACTTT.

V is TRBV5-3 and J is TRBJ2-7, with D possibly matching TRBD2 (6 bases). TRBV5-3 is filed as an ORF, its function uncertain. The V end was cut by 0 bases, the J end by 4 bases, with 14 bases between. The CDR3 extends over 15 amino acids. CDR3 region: CARSLEGSGRYEQYF. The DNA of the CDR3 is TGTGCCAGAAGCTTGGAGGGCTCCGGGAGATACGAGCAGTACTTC.

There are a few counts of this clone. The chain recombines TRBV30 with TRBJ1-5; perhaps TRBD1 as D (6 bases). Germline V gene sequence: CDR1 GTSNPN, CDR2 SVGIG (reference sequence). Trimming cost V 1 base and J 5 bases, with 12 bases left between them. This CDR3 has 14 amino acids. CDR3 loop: CAWSDTGSHQPQHF. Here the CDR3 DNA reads TGTGCCTGGAGTGATACAGGGAGTCATCAGCCCCAGCATTTT.

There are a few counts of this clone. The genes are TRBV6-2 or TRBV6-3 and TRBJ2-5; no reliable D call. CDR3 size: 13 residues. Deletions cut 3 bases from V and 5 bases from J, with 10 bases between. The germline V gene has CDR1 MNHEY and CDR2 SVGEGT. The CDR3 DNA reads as TGTGCCAGCAGTTATCCCAGAGGCGAGACCCAGTACTTC. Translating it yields CASSYPRGETQYF.

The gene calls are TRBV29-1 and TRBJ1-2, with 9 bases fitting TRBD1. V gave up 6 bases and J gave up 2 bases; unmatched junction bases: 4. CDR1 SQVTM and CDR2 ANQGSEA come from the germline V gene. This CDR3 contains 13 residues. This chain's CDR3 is CSVQGQGNYGYTF. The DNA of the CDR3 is TGCAGCGTCCAGGGACAGGGCAACTATGGCTACACCTTC.

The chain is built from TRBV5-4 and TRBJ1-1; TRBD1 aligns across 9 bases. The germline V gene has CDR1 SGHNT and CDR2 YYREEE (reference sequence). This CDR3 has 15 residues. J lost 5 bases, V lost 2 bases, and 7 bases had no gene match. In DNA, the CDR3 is TGTGCCAGCAGCTTCCGGGACAGGGTTTGGACTGAAGCTTTCTTT. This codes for CASSFRDRVWTEAFF.

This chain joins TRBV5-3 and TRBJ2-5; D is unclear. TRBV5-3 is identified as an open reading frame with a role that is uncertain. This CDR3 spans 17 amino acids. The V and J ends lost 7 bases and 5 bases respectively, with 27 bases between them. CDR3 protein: CARPHYLPGLQWETQYF. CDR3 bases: TGTGCCAGACCCCACTACCTTCCGGGTTTGCAATGGGAGACCCAGTACTTC.

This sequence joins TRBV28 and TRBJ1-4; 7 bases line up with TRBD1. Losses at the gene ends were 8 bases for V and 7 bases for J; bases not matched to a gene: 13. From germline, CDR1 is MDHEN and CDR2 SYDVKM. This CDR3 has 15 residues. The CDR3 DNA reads TGTGCCAGCCTGGGCCAAGGGGGCCAAGGTGAAAAACTGTTTTTT. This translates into CASLGQGGQGEKLFF.

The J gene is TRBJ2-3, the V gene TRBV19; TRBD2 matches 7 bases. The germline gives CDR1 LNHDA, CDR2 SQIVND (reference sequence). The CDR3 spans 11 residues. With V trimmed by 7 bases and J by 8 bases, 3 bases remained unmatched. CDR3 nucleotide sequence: TGTGCCAGTACCTCGGGAGGTACGCAGTATTTT. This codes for CASTSGGTQYF.